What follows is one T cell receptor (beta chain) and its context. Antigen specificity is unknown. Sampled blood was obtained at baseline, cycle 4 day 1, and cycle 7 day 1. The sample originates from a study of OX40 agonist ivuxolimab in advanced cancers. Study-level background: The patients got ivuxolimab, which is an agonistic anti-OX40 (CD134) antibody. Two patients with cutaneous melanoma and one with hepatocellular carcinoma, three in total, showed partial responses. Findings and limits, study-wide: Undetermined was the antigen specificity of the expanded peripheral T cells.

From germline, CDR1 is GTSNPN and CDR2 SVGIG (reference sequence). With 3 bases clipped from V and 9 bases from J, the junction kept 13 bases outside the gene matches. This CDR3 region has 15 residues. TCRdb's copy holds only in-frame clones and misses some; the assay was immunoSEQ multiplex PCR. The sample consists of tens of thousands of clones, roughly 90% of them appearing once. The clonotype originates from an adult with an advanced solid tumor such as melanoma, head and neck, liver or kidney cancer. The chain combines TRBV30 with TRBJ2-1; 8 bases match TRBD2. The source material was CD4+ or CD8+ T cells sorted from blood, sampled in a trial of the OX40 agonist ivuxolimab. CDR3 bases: TGTGCCTGGAGCCCCGGGACTAGGGGTCTTGCTGAGCAGTTCTTC. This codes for CAWSPGTRGLAEQFF.